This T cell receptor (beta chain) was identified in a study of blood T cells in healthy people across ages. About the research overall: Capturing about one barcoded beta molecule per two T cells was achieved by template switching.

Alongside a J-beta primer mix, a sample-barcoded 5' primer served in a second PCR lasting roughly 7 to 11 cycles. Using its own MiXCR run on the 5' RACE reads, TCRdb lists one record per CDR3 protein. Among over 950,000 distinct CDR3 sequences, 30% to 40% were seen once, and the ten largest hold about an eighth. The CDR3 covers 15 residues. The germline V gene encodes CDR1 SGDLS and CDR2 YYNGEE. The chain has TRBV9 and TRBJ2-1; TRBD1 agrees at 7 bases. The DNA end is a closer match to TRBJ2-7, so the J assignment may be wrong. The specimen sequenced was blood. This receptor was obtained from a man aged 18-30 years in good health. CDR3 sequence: CASSETGIPINEQYF. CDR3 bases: TGTGCCAGCAGCGAGACAGGGATCCCTATCAATGAGCAGTACTTC.